This T cell receptor beta chain was documented in a study of shared clonotypes between healthy human individuals. Comments on this clone: Its antigen is undetermined.

Within Nashville, Tennessee resided all donors, each a Caucasian adult. Deep level was the assay's run setting. Data came from immunoSEQ multiplex PCR; TCRdb stores just in-frame clones and leaves some out. There are some 1.1 million clones in the sample; around three quarters occur only once, and about 0.94% lies in the top ten. The CDR3 length is 16 residues. CDR1 and CDR2 from the germline V gene are SQVTM and ANQGSEA. V lost 2 bases, J lost 3 bases, and 14 bases lay in between. Findings of the study overall: Relative to memory subsets, naive subsets generally showed larger estimated richness. The generation probabilities recorded for non-shared clonotypes fell below those of clonotypes shared by all four donors.

V is TRBV29-1 and J is TRBJ2-6; possibly TRBD2 for D (6 bases). This TCR was sampled from a young man in good health. Some clones in this sample may be carry-over from other donors' samples. The sequencing input was memory CD4+ T cells from PBMCs. Subset here: CD45RA-negative fraction. The CDR3 DNA reads TGCAGCGTTGAACAGGGAGGCTGGTATGGGGCCAACGTCCTGACTTTC. Translating gives CSVEQGGWYGANVLTF.